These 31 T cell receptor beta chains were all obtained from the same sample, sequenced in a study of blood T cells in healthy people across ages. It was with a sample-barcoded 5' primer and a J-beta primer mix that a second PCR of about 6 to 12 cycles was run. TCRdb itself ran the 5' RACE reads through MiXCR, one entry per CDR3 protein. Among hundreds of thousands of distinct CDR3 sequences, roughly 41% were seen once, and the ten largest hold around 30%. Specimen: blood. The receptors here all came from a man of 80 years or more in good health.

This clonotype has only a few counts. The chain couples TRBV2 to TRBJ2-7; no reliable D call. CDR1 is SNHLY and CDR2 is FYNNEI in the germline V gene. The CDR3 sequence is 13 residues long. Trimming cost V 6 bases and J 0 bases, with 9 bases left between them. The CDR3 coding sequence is TGTGCCAGCAGACCCGACGGCTCCTACGAGCAGTACTTC. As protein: CASRPDGSYEQYF.

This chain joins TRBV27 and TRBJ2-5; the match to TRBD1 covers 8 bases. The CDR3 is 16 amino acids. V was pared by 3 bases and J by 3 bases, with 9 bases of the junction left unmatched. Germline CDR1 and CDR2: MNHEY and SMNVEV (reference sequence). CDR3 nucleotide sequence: TGTGCCAGCAGTTTGATCCCCGGACAGGGTAAAGAGACCCAGTACTTC. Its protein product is CASSLIPGQGKETQYF.

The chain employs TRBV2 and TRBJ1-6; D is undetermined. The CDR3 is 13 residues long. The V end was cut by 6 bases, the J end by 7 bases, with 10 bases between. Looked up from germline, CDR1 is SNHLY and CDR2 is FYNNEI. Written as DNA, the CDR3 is TGTGCCAGCAGGGAATCGGCAAATTCACCCCTCCACTTT. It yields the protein CASRESANSPLHF.

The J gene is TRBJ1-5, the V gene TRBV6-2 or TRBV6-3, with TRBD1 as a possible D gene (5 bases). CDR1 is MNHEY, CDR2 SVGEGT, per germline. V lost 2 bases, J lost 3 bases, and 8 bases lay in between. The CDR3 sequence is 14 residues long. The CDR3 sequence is CASSYTGPNQPQHF. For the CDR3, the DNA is TGTGCCAGCAGTTACACGGGGCCCAATCAGCCCCAGCATTTT.

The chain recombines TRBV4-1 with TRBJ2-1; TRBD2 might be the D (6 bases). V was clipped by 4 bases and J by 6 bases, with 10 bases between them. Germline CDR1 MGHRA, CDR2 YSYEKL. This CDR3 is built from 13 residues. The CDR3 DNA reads TGCGCCAGCAGCCCTGCCGGGAGCAATGAGCAGTTCTTC. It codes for CASSPAGSNEQFF.

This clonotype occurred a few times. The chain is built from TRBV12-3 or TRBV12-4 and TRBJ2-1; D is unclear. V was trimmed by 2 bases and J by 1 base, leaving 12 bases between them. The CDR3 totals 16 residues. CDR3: CASSLRTDPSYNEQFF. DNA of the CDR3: TGTGCCAGCAGTTTACGGACGGACCCTTCCTACAATGAGCAGTTCTTC.

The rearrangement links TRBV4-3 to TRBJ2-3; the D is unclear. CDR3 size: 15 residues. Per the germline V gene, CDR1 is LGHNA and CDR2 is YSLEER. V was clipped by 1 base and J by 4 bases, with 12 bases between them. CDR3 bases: TGCGCCAGCAGCCAAGGGTTCGGTCAAGCAGATACGCAGTATTTT. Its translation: CASSQGFGQADTQYF.

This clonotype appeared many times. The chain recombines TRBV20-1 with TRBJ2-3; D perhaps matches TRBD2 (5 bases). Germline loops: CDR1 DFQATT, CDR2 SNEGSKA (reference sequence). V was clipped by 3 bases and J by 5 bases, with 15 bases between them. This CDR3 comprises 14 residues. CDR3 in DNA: TGCAGTGCTAGTGCGGGCCGTTTTAGAGATACGCAGTATTTT. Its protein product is CSASAGRFRDTQYF.

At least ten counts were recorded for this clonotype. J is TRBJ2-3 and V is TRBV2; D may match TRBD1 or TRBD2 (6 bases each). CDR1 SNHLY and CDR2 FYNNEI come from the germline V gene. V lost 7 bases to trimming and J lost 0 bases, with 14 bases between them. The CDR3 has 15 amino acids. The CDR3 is CASMRPGASTDTQYF. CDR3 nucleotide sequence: TGTGCCAGCATGAGGCCGGGGGCGAGCACAGATACGCAGTATTTT.

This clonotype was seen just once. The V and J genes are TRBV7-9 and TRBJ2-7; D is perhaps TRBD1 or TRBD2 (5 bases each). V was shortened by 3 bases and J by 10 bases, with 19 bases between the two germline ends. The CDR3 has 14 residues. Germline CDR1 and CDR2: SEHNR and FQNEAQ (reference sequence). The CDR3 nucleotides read TGTGCCAGCAGCTTGGACACTCAGAGGGAGACCCAGTACGTC. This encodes CASSLDTQRETQYV.

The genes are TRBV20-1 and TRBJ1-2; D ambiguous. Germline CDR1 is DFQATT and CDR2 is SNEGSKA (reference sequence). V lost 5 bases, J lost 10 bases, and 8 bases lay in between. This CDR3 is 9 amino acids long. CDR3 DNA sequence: TGCAGTGCTTCTCCCCCCTACACCTTC. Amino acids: CSASPPYTF.

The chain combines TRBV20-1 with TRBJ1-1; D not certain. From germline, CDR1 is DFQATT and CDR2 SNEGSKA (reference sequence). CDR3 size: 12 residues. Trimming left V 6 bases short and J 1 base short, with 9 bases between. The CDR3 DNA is TGCAGTGCCAGACACGAGAACACTGAAGCTTTCTTT. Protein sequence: CSARHENTEAFF.

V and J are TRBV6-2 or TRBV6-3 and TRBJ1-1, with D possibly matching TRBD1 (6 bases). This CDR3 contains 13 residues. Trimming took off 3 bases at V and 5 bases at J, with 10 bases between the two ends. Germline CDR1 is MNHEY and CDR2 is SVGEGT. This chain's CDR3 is CASSYSGATEAFF. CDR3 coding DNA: TGTGCCAGCAGTTATTCAGGGGCAACTGAAGCTTTCTTT.

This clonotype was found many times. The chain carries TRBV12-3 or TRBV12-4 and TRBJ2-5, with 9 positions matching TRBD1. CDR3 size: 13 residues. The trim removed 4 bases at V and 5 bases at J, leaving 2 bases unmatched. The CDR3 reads CASSWDRAETQYF. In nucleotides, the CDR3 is TGTGCCAGCAGTTGGGACAGGGCGGAGACCCAGTACTTC.

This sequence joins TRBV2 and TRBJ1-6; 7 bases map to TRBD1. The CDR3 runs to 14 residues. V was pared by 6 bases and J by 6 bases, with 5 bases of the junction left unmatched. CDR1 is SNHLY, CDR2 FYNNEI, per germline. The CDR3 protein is CASRRDSPNSPLHF. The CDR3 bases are TGTGCCAGCAGGAGGGACAGCCCTAATTCACCCCTCCACTTT.

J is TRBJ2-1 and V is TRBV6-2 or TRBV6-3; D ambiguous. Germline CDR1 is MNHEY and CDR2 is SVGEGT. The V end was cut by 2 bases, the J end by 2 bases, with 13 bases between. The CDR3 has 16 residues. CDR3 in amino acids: CASSYSPATPYNEQFF. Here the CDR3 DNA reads TGTGCCAGCAGTTACAGTCCCGCGACCCCCTACAATGAGCAGTTCTTC.

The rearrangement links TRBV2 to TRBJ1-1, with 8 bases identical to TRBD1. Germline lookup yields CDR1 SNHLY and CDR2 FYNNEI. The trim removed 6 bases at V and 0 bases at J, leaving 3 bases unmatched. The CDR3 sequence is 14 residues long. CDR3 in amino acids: CASRTDRVNTEAFF. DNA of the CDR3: TGTGCCAGCAGGACGGACAGGGTGAACACTGAAGCTTTCTTT.

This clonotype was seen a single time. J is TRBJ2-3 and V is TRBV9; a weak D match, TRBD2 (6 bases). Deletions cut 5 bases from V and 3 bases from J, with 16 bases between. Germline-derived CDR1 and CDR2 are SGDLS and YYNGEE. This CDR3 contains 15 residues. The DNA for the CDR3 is TGTGCCAGCAGATTTATCGGGAGTGAGACAGATACGCAGTATTTT. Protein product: CASRFIGSETDTQYF.

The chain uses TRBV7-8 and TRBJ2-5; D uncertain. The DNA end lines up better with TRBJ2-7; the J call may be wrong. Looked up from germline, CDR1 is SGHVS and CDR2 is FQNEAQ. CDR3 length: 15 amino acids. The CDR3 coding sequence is TGTGCCAGCAGCTTAGCGTACGGGTCCAGTTACGAGCAGTACTTC. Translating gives CASSLAYGSSYEQYF.

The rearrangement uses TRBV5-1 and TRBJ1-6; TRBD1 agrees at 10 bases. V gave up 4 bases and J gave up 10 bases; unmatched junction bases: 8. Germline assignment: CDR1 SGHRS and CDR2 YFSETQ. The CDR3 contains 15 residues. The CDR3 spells CASSARDRGASPLHF. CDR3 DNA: TGCGCCAGCAGCGCCCGGGACAGGGGCGCCTCACCCCTCCACTTT.

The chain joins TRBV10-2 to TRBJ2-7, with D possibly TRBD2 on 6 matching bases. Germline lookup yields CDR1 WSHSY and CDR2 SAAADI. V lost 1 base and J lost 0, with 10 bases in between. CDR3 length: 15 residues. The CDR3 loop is CASSEYGGSSYEQYF. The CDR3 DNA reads TGCGCCAGCAGTGAGTACGGGGGAAGCTCCTACGAGCAGTACTTC.

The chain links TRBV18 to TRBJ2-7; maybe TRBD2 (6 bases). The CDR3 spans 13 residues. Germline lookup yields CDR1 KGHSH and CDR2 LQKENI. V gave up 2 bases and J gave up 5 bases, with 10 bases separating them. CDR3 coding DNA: TGTGCCAGCTCACCATTAGGAGGGGACGAGCAGTACTTC. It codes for CASSPLGGDEQYF.

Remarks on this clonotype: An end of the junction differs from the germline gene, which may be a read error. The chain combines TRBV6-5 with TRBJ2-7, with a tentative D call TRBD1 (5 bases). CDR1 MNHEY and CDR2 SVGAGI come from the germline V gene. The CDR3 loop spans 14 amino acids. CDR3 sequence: CTSSSPGSSYEQYF. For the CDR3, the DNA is TGTACCAGCAGCTCCCCAGGGTCCTCCTACGAGCAGTACTTC.

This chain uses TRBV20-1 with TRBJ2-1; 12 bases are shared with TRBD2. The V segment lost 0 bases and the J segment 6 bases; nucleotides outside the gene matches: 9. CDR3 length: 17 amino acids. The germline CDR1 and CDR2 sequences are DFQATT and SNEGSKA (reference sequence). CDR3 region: CSARDTTSGRGANEQFF. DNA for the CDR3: TGCAGTGCTAGAGATACGACTAGCGGGAGAGGGGCCAATGAGCAGTTCTTC.

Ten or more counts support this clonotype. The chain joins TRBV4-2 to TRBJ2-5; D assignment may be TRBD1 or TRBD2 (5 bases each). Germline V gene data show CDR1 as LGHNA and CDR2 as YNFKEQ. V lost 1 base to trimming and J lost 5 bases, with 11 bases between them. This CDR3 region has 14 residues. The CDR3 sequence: CASSQGGTGETQYF. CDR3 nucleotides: TGTGCCAGCAGCCAAGGTGGGACGGGGGAGACCCAGTACTTC.

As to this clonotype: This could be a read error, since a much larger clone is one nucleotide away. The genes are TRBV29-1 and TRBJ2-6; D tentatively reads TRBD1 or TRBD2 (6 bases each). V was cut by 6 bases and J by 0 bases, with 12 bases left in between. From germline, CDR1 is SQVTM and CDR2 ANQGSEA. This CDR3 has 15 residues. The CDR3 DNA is TGCAGCGTCTGGAGGGGGATCTCTGGGGCCAACGTCCTGACTTTC. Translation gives CSVWRGISGANVLTF.

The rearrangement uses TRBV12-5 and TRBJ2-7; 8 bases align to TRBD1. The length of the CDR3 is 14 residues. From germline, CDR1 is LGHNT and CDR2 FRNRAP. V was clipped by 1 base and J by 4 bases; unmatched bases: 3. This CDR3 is CASGLAGGSYEQYF. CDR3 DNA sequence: TGTGCTAGTGGTTTGGCAGGGGGCTCGTACGAGCAGTACTTC. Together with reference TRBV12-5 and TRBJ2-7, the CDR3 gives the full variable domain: DARVTQTPRHKVTEMGQEVTMRCQPILGHNTVFWYRQTMMQGLELLAYFRNRAPLDDSGMPKDRFSAEMPDATLATLKIQPSEPRDSAVYFCASGLAGGSYEQYFGPGTRLTVT.

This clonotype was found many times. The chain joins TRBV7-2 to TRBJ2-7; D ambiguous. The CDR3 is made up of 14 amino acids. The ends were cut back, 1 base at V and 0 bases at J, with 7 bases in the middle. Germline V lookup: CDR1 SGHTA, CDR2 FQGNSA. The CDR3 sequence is CASSLDKGSYEQYF. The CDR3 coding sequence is TGTGCCAGCAGCTTAGATAAGGGCTCCTACGAGCAGTACTTC.

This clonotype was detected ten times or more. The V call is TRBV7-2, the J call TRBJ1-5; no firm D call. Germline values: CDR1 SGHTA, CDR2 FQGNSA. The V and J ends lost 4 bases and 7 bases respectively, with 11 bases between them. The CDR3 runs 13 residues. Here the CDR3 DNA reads TGTGCCAGCAGCTCCAGGATCAGCCAGCCCCAGCATTTT. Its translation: CASSSRISQPQHF.

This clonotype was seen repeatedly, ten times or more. The CDR3 here is CASSSRTGGTYEQYF. CDR3 nucleotides: TGTGCCAGCAGCTCCAGGACAGGCGGAACCTACGAGCAGTACTTC. The chain joins TRBV7-2 to TRBJ2-7; 7 bases match TRBD1. The J segment lost 2 bases and the V segment lost 4 bases, leaving 8 bases of the junction unmatched. Per the germline V gene, CDR1 is SGHTA and CDR2 is FQGNSA. CDR3 length: 15 amino acids.

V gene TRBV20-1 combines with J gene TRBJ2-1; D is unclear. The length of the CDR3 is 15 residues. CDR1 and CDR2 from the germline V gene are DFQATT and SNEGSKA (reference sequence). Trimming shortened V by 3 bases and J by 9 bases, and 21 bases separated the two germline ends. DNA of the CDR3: TGCAGTGCTAGGGCCGAGGCCAGGCAGACGGGTGAGCAGTTCTTC. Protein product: CSARAEARQTGEQFF.